This T cell receptor (beta chain) was captured in a study of long-term antiretroviral therapy in people with HIV. Germline V gives CDR1 MNHEY, CDR2 SVGAGI. The junction had 4 bases not matched to a gene; V was cut back by 8 bases and J by 2 bases. The CDR3 spans 14 residues. Study-wide points: Increased diversity was seen after ART, yet it remained lower than in transplant donor controls. Whichever time point was examined, clones expanded before ART dominated the repertoire.

Researchers report immunoSEQ v3.0 was run at survey level. Some clones are missing from TCRdb's copy, which holds only in-frame ones; the method was immunoSEQ multiplex PCR. This table holds about 33,000 clones, around 72% found once. In regard to this clone: Its antigen remains unknown.

Sequences were derived from unsorted PBMCs, sampled 3.1 years after starting antiretroviral therapy. The sequence was obtained from a woman in her 50s with HIV. V usage is TRBV6-5 and J usage is TRBJ2-3; 10 bases are shared with TRBD2. CDR3 sequence reads: CASRLAGDTDTQYF. CDR3 coding DNA: TGTGCCAGCCGTCTAGCGGGGGACACAGATACGCAGTATTTT.